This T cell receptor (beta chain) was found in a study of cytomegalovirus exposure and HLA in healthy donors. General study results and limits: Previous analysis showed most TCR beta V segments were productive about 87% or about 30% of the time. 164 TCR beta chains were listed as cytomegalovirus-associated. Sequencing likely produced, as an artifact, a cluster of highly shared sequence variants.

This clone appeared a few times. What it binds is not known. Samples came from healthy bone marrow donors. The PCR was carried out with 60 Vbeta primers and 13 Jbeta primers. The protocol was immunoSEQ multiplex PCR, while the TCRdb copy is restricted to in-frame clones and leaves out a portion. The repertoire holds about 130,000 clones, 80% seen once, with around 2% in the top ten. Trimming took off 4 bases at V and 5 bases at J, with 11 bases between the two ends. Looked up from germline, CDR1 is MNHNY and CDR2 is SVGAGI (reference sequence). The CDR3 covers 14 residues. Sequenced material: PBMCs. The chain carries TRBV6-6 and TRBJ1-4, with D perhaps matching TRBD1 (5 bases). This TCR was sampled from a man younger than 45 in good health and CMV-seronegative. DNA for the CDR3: TGTGCCAGCAGTTCTGGGGGGTTCAATGAAAAACTGTTTTTT. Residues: CASSSGGFNEKLFF.